This T cell receptor beta chain derives from a study of radiation and T cells in renal cell carcinoma (TCRdb year 2020). Looking at the study overall: Samples came from a clinical trial, in which primary renal cell carcinomas received 15 Gy stereotactic body radiation therapy followed by nephrectomy 4 weeks later. In total, about 51 samples underwent TCR beta sequencing: around 26 tumors plus 27 peripheral blood samples. Across all 55 or so samples, under 5,000,000 unique CDR3 nucleotide sequences, encoding about 3,000,000 unique CDR3 amino acid sequences, were identified.

In light of the paper, this sample's time point label describes: blood 2 weeks post-SBRT. The treatment or condition label, read with the paper, signifies: 15 Gy SBRT to primary tumor, nephrectomy 4 weeks later. To follow tumor-enriched clonotypes, serial peripheral blood was collected from radiation-treated patients at baseline and at 2 weeks and 4 weeks after SBRT. Renal cell carcinoma with clear cell pathology was present in all patients. Genomic DNA for TCR sequencing was prepared using the QIAamp DNA Blood Mini Kit (Qiagen). Samples were included in the analyses only if all quality control checks were passed. General findings and caveats noted by the study authors: Blood repertoire dynamics were not followed beyond 4 weeks after treatment. Effects of radiation dose or scheduling on the TCR repertoire could not be addressed with the single-armed trial design. In blood, the top tumor clonotypes increased from baseline to 2 weeks after radiation and then shrank by 4 weeks, which suggests a temporary expansion of tumor-resident clones. Because pretreatment tumor biopsies were not available, the baseline intratumoral presence of clonotypes could not be determined.

TCR beta libraries were generated from genomic DNA with the immunoSEQ kit, following the manufacturer's recommendations. To prepare libraries, a first multiplex PCR with proprietary primers was run, followed by a second PCR that added unique barcodes, and a bead cleanup was done after each round. A positive control reaction and a negative control reaction, both provided in the kit, were run with every batch of samples. The final libraries were assessed on an Agilent 4200 TapeStation D1000 ScreenTape, pooled by volume, and quantified by qPCR. An Illumina NextSeq500 fitted with a MidOutput 150-cycle cartridge performed the sequencing, running 156 Read1 cycles and 15 Index1 cycles with the kit's custom primers. The pooled library was loaded at 0.75 to 1 pM, and approximately 19% PhiX control was spiked in. On the study's bioinformatics: The vendor-processed data were analyzed in R, and a clonotype was defined as all T cells that share the same CDR3 nucleotide sequence. For clone abundance analyses, frequencies were normalized to the 10,000 most abundant clones per sample. Public T cell clones, averaging fewer than five per sample, were removed before analysis. Tumor-enriched and baseline blood-enriched clonotypes were defined by at least a 32-fold difference in abundance between compartments. A beta-binomial differential abundance model was used to identify clonotypes that expanded or contracted between blood time points. Tumor-blood repertoire similarity was measured with the Baroni-Urbani and Buser coefficient, and groups were compared using two-tailed Wilcoxon tests in R. TCRdb retrieved this table from immuneACCESS and kept in-frame rearrangements only. Not all clones are present; in checked studies, unresolved V genes account for under half, and no reason is known for the remainder. The V and J calls and clone size are taken from that table; D and trimming were inferred from the DNA. Here the sample has under 150,000 clones; more than 80% occur a single time. The top ten hold 1.5% to 2% of the sample.

Deletion took 11 bases off V and 2 bases off J, with a span of 20 bases between the germline ends. Reading from cysteine to phenylalanine, the CDR3 counts 15 amino acids. Just the 45-base CDR3 DNA is kept, in frame starting at base 1. Sequences SNHLY (CDR1) and FYNNEI (CDR2) are obtained from the germline V gene. Concerning this clone itself: The antigen this receptor binds is unknown. Base qualities are not provided; no much larger clone lies one nucleotide away.

This TCR came from an older woman with renal cell carcinoma. Source: blood, taken from a patient whose treatment included radiotherapy and nephrectomy. The chain joins TRBV2 to TRBJ2-3, with the D gene uncertain. CDR3 reads: CADRFTIPNTDTQYF. The bases are TGTGCCGACCGCTTCACTATTCCTAACACAGATACGCAGTATTTT. Here the CDR3 is joined to the reference TRBV2 and TRBJ2-3 genes, and the full variable domain is: EPEVTQTPSHQVTQMGQEVILRCVPISNHLYFYWYRQILGQKVEFLVSFYNNEISEKSEIFDDQFSVERPDGSNFTLKIRSTKLEDSAMYFCADRFTIPNTDTQYFGPGTRLTVL.